The source of this T cell receptor (beta chain) is a study of blood T cell repertoires in COVID-19. Germline V CDR1 and CDR2: SGHAT, FQNNGV. The CDR3 is made up of 16 amino acids. V shed 5 bases, J shed 7 bases, and the junction held 13 bases outside the gene matches. In the authors' methods: Estimation of nucleated cell counts relied on the amplification of reference gene primers. The repertoire was sequenced with immunoSEQ multiplex PCR; TCRdb's copy has only in-frame clones and lacks some. V, J and clone size reflect that table, while D and trimming were determined from the DNA. The sample consists of about 170,000 clones, roughly 73% of them appearing once.

The sequencing sample was made of peripheral blood. This sequence joins TRBV11-2 and TRBJ2-1, with 8 bases lining up with TRBD2. This TCR was recovered from a man between 70 and 80 years old with acute or convalescent COVID-19. For the CDR3, the DNA is TGTGCCAGCAGCGGAGGGTTGCGGGAGGCTTGGAATGAGCAGTTCTTC. This gives the protein CASSGGLREAWNEQFF.